This entry features one T cell receptor beta chain sequence. Antigen: not known. Deletions cut 2 bases from V and 7 bases from J, with 31 bases between. The CDR3 runs to 20 residues. Germline-derived CDR1 and CDR2 are SGHRS and YFSETQ. This entry comes from a study of shared clonotypes between healthy human individuals. Study at large: CD4 naive and memory got three plates each, CD8 naive two, CD8 memory one.

Naivety among CD8 cells was defined by CD45RO negativity and positive CCR7 selection, thereby excluding terminally differentiated effector memory CD45RA+ cells. The repertoire was sequenced with immunoSEQ multiplex PCR; TCRdb's copy has only in-frame clones and lacks some. Of about 700,000 clones in the sample, about 91% are singletons; the top ten hold approximately 25%. Whole-study findings and limits: Among donors, the sharing of clonotypes was expected to be influenced by sequencing depth. It was the non-shared clonotypes that had lower generation probabilities than clonotypes shared by all four donors. On the whole, naive subsets had larger estimated richness than memory subsets had.

The receptor was derived from a man aged 30-40 years in good health. The V call is TRBV5-1, the J call TRBJ2-1; maybe TRBD1 (8 bases). Sequences were obtained from naive CD8+ T cells sorted from blood. CDR3 bases: TGCGCCAGCAGCTTCGGGACAGGCACTTCGGGGGAGGGCCGGACAAATGAGCAGTTCTTC. The encoded protein is CASSFGTGTSGEGRTNEQFF.